The rows below give T cell receptor beta chains drawn from one sample of a study of T cells in Graves' hyperthyroidism and ophthalmopathy. TCRdb re-called the multiplex PCR reads with MiXCR, one entry per CDR3 protein. The data contain 550,000 to 600,000 distinct CDR3 sequences, approximately 15% of them singletons. Sequences were obtained from blood. These receptors were collected from a woman aged 18-29 years with Graves' ophthalmopathy. Both conserved end residues are part of each CDR3.

J	V	CDR3
TRBJ2-7	TRBV18	CASSPLEGHEQYF
TRBJ1-5	TRBV9	CASSVGGRESQPQHF
TRBJ2-3	TRBV6-1	CASSYGGEGGTDTQYF
TRBJ1-4	TRBV9	CASSVGGQSGNEKLFF
TRBJ2-2	TRBV5-5	CASSNHGTSGMGTGELFF
TRBJ1-1	TRBV13	CASSRWTTSAEAFF
TRBJ2-6	TRBV30	CAWDRRKINSGANVLTF
TRBJ1-5	TRBV6-5	CASGLRTGYSNQPQHF
TRBJ1-2	TRBV9	CASSGDLYGYTF
TRBJ1-1	TRBV7-8	CASSQGQGALGNTEAFF
TRBJ2-1	TRBV29-1	CSVEGTGQGQFF
TRBJ2-7	TRBV28	CASSPSGVWEQYF
TRBJ2-5	TRBV12-5	CASGLVGDRVGETQYF
TRBJ2-7	TRBV28	CASSLVPVEQYF
TRBJ1-1	TRBV9	CASSPPGWRTEAFF
TRBJ1-6	TRBV28	CASSSSGRPLHF
TRBJ2-5	TRBV10-2	CASSEYYRETQYF
TRBJ2-2	TRBV7-3	CASSSSGGLTGELFF
TRBJ2-1	TRBV27	CASSRRGQYNEQFF
TRBJ1-5	TRBV5-1	CASSLGAGNQPQHF
TRBJ2-3	TRBV19	CASSIAPGLAGTDTQYF
TRBJ2-7	TRBV11-2	CASSLAQGLAGAYEQYF
TRBJ2-7	TRBV7-9	CASSPPRGPLSYEQYF
TRBJ2-2	TRBV7-2	CASSLDRLHTGELFF
TRBJ1-4	TRBV7-9	CASSSRQGINEKLFF
TRBJ1-2	TRBV6-5	CASSYGGWVDYGYTF
TRBJ2-4	TRBV30	CAWSPPAGGIIQYF
TRBJ2-7	TRBV6-5	CASSYVGTTYEQYF
TRBJ2-1	TRBV11-2	CASSPQGQGAYNEQFF
TRBJ1-1	TRBV20-1	CSATAGRWNTEAFF
TRBJ2-1	TRBV28	CASSLLAGGIHEQFF
TRBJ2-7	TRBV20-1	CSAREAGAAYEQYF
TRBJ2-1	TRBV6-1	CASSSAGTRVYEQFF
TRBJ2-7	TRBV11-2	CASSPSLGSSYEQYF
TRBJ2-2	TRBV12-3/TRBV12-4	CASTGTANTGELCF
TRBJ1-2	TRBV28	CASSLPDRGSYGYTF
TRBJ2-7	TRBV9	CASSVGAAGEYYEQYF